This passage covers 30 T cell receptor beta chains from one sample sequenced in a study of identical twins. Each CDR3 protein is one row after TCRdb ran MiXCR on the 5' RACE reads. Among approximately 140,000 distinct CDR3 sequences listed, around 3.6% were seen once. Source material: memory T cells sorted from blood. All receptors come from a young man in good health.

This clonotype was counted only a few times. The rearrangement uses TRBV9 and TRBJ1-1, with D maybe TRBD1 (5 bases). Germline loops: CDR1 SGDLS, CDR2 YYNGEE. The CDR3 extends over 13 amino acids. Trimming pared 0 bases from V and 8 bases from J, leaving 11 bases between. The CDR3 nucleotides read TGTGCCAGCAGCGTAGGGGCAGGGCTGGAAGCTTTCTTT. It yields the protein CASSVGAGLEAFF. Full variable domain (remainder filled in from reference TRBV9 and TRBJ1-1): DSGVTQTPKHLITATGQRVTLRCSPRSGDLSVYWYQQSLDQGLQFLIQYYNGEERAKGNILERFSAQQFPDLHSELNLSSLELGDSALYFCASSVGAGLEAFFGQGTRLTVV.

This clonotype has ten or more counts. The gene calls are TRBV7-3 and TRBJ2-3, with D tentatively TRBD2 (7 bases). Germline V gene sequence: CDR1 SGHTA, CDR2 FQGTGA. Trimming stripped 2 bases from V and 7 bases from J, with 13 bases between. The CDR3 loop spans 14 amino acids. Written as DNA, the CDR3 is TGTGCCAGCAGCTTAGGGGGGGCCCGGAATACGCAGTATTTT. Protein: CASSLGGARNTQYF.

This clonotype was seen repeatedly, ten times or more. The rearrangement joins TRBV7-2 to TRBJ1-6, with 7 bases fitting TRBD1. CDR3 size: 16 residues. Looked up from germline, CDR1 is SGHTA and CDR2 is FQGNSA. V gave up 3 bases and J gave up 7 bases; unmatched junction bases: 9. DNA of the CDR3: TGTGCCAGCAGCTTCGGCAGGGGGGGTGAGAATTCACCCCTCCACTTT. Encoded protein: CASSFGRGGENSPLHF. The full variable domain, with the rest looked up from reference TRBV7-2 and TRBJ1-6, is GAGVSQSPSNKVTEKGKDVELRCDPISGHTALYWYRQSLGQGLEFLIYFQGNSAPDKSGLPSDRFSAERTGGSVSTLTIQRTQQEDSAVYLCASSFGRGGENSPLHFGNGTRLTVT.

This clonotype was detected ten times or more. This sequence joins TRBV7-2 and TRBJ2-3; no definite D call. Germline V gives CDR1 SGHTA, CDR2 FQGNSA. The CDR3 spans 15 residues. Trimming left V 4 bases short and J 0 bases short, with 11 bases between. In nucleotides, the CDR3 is TGTGCCAGCAGCTACAGAGCCTATAGCACAGATACGCAGTATTTT. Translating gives CASSYRAYSTDTQYF.

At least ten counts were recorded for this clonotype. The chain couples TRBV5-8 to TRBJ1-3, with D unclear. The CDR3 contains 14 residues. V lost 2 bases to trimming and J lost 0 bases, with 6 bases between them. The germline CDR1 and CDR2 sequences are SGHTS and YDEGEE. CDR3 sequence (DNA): TGTGCCAGCAGCTTCGGAACCTCTGGAAACACCATATATTTT. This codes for CASSFGTSGNTIYF.

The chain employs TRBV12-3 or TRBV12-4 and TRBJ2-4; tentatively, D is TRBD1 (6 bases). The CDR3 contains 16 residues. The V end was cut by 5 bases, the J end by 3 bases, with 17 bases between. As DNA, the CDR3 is TGTGCCAGCAGTCCAAAAGGTGGGACAAGCAAAAACATTCAGTACTTC. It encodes CASSPKGGTSKNIQYF.

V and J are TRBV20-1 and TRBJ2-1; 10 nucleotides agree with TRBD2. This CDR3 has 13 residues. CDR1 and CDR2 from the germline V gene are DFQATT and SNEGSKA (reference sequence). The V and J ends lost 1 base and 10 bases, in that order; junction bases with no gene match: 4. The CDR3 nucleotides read TGCAGTGCTAGAGGAACTAGCGGGAACGAGCAGTTCTTC. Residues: CSARGTSGNEQFF.

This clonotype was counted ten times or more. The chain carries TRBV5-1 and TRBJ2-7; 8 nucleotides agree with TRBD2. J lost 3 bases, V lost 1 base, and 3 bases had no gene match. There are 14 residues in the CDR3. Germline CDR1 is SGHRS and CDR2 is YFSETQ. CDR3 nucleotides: TGCGCCAGCAGCTTGACCGGGACTAGCTACGAGCAGTACTTC. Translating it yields CASSLTGTSYEQYF.

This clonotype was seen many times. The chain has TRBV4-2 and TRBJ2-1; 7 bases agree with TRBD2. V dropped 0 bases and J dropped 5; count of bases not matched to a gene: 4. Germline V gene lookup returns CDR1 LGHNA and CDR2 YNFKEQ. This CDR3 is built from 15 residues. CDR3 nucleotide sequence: TGTGCCAGCAGCCAAGATTGGGGGACTAACAATGAGCAGTTCTTC. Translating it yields CASSQDWGTNNEQFF.

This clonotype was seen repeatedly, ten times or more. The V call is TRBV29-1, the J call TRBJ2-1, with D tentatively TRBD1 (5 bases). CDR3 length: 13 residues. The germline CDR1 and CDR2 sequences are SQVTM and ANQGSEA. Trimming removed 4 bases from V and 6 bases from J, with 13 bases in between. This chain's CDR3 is CSVVPAQGNEQFF. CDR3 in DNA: TGCAGCGTTGTGCCAGCCCAGGGCAATGAGCAGTTCTTC.

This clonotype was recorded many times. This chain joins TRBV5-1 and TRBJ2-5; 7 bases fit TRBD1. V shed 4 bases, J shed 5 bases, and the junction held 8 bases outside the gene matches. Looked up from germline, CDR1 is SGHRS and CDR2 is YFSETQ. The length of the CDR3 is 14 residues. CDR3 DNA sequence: TGCGCCAGCAGCCCGGACAGGCCGTGGGAGACCCAGTACTTC. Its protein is CASSPDRPWETQYF.

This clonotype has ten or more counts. The CDR3 reads CASSQGQGNEQYF. The CDR3 DNA follows: TGTGCCAGCAGTCAGGGACAGGGGAACGAGCAGTACTTC. This chain connects TRBV12-3 or TRBV12-4 to TRBJ2-7, with 10 bases aligning to TRBD1. The CDR3 spans 13 residues. With V trimmed by 5 bases and J by 5 bases, 3 bases remained unmatched.

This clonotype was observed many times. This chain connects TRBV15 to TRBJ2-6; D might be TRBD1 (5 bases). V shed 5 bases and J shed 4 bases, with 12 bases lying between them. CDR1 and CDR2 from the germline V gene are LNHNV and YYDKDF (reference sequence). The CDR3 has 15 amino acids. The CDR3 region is CATSEGARGANVLTF. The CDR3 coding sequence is TGTGCCACCAGCGAAGGGGCGCGCGGGGCCAACGTCCTGACTTTC.

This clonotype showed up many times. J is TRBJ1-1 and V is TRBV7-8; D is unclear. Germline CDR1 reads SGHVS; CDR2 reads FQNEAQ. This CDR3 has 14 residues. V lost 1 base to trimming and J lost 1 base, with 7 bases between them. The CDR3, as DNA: TGTGCCAGCAGCTTAGGTTGGACGAACACTGAAGCTTTCTTT. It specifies CASSLGWTNTEAFF.

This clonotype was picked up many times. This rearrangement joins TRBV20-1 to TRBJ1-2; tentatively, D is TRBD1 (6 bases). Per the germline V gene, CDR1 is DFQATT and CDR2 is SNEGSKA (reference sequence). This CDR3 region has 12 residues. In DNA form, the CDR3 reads TGCAGGGGCGACAGGAGCCACTATGGCTACACCTTC. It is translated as CRGDRSHYGYTF.

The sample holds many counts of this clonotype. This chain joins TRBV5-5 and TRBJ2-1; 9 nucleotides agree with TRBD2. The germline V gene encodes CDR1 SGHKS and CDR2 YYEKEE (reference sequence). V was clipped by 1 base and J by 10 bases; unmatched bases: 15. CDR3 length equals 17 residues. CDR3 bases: TGTGCCAGCAGCTTGTTAGCAGGGGTTCTAGCGGGAACGGAGCAGTTCTTC. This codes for CASSLLAGVLAGTEQFF.

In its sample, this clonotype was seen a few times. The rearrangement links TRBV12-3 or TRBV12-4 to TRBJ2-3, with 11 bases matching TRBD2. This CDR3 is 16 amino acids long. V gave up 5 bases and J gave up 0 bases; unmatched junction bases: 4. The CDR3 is CASSQLAGGSTDTQYF. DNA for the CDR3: TGTGCCAGCAGTCAATTAGCGGGAGGGAGCACAGATACGCAGTATTTT.

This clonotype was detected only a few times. CDR3 amino acids: CASSPNPGGASGGYTF. CDR3 bases: TGTGCCAGCAGCCCGAACCCCGGGGGCGCATCTGGCGGCTACACCTTC. The V and J genes are TRBV4-2 and TRBJ1-2, with D perhaps matching TRBD1 (6 bases). The CDR3 runs 16 residues. Germline values: CDR1 LGHNA, CDR2 YNFKEQ. Trimming stripped 4 bases from V and 8 bases from J, with 23 bases between.

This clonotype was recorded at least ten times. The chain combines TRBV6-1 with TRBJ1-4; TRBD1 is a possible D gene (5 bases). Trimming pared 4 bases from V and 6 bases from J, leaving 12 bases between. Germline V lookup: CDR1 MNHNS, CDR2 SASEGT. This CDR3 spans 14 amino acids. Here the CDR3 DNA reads TGTGCCAGCAGTGCCCGGGACCTCCATGAAAAACTGTTTTTT. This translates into CASSARDLHEKLFF.

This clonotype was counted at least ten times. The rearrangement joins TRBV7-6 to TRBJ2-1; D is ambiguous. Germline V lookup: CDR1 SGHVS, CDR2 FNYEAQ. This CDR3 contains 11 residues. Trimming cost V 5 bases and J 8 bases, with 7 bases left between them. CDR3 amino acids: CASSRYHEQFF. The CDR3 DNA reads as TGTGCCAGCAGCAGGTACCATGAGCAGTTCTTC.

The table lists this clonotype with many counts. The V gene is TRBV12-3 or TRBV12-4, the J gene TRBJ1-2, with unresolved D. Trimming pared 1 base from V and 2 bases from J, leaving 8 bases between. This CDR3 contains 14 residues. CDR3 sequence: CASSLDKGNYGYTF. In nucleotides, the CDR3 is TGTGCCAGCAGTTTAGATAAAGGGAACTATGGCTACACCTTC.

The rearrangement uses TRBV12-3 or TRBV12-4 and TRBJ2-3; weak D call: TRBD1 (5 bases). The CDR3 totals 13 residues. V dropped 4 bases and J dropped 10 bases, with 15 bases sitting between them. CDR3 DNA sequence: TGTGCCAGCAGTTATTTCGACAGTTCGGCGCAGTATTTT. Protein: CASSYFDSSAQYF.

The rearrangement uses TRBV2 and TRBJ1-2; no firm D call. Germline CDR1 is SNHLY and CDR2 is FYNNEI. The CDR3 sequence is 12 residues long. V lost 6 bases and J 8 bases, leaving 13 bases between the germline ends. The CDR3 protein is CASRGTVRGYTF. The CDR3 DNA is TGTGCCAGCAGAGGTACAGTTAGAGGCTACACCTTC.

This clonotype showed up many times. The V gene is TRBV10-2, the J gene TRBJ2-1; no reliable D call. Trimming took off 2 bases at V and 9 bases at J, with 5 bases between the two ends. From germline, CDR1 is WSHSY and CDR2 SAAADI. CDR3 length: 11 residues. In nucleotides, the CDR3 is TGCGCCAGCAGTGAGAACGCTGAGCAGTTCTTC. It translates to CASSENAEQFF.

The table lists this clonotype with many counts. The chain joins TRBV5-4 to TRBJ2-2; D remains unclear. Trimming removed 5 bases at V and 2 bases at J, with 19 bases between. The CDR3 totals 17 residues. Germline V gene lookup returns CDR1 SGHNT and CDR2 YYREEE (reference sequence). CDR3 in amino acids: CASRLRNDGTNTGELFF. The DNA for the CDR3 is TGTGCCAGCAGACTTAGGAATGACGGAACTAACACCGGGGAGCTGTTTTTT.

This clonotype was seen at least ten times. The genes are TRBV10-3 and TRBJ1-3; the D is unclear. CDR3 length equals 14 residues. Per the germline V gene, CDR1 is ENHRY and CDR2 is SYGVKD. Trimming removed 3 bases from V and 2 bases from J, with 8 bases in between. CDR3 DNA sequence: TGTGCCATCAGTGACCAAGGAGCTGGAAACACCATATATTTT. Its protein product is CAISDQGAGNTIYF.

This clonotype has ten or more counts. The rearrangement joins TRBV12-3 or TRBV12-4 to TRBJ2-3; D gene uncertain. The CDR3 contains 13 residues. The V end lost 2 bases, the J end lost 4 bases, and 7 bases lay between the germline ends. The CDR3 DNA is TGTGCCAGCAGTTTAAGTGGCCCAGATACGCAGTATTTT. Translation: CASSLSGPDTQYF.

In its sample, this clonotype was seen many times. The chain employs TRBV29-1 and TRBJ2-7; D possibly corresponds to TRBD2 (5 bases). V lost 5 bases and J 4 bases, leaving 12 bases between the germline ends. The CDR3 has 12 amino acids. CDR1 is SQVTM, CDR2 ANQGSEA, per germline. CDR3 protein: CSVWLAGYEQYF. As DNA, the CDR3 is TGCAGCGTTTGGCTAGCTGGGTACGAGCAGTACTTC.

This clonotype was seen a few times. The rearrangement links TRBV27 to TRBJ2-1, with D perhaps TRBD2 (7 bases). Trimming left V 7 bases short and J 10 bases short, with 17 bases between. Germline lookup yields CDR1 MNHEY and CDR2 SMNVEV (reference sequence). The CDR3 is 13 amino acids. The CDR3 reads CASTGGGVREQFF. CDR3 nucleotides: TGTGCCAGCACCGGAGGGGGGGTCCGCGAGCAGTTCTTC.

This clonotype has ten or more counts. The CDR3 here is CASSPRTRFVGRRDTDTQYF. CDR3 bases: TGTGCCAGCAGCCCTCGGACGCGGTTCGTCGGGAGGAGGGACACAGATACGCAGTATTTT. V usage is TRBV7-6 and J usage is TRBJ2-3, with 7 bases lining up with TRBD2. CDR1 is SGHVS and CDR2 is FNYEAQ in the germline V gene. The V and J ends lost 5 bases and 2 bases, in that order; junction bases with no gene match: 22. CDR3 length: 20 amino acids. Using reference TRBV7-6 and TRBJ2-3 for the parts outside the CDR3, the full variable domain is GAGVSQSPRYKVTKRGQDVALRCDPISGHVSLYWYRQALGQGPEFLTYFNYEAQQDKSGLPNDRFSAERPEGSISTLTIQRTEQRDSAMYRCASSPRTRFVGRRDTDTQYFGPGTRLTVL.